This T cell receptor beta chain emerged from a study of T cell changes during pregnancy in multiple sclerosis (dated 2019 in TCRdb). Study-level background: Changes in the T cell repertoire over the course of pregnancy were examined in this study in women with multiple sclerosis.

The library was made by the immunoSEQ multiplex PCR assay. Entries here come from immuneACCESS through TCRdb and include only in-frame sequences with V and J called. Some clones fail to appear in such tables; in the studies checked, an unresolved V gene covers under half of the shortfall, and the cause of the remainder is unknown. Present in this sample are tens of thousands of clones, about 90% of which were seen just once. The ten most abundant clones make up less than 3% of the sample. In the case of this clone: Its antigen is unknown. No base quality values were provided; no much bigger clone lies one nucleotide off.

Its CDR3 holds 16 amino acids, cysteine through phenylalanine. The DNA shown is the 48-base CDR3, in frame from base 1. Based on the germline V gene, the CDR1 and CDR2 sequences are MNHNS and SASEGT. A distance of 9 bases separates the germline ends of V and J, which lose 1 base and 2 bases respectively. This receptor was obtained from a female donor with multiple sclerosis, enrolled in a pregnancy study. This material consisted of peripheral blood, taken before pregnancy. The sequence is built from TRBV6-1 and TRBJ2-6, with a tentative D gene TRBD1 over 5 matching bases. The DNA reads TGTGCCAGCAGTGAAGAGGGGTTAACTGGGGCCAACGTCCTGACTTTC. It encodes CASSEEGLTGANVLTF.